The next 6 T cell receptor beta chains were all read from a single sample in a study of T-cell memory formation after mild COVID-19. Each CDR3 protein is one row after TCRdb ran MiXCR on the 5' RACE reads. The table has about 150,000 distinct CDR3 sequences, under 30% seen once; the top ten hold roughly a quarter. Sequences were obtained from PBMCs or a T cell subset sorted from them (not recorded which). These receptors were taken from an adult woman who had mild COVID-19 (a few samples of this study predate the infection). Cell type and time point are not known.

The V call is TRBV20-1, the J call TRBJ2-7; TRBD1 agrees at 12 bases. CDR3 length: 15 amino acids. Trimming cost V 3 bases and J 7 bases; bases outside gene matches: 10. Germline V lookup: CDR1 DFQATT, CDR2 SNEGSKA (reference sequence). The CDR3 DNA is TGCAGTGCTAGCCCCTCGGGACAGGGGGCCCGAGAGCAGTACTTC. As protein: CSASPSGQGAREQYF.

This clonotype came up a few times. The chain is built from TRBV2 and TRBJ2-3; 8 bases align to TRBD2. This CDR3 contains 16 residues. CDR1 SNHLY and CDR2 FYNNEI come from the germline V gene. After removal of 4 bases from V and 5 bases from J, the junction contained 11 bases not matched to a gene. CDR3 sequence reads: CASSVFPGRVGDTQYF. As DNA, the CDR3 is TGTGCCAGCAGTGTATTTCCCGGGAGGGTTGGAGATACGCAGTATTTT.

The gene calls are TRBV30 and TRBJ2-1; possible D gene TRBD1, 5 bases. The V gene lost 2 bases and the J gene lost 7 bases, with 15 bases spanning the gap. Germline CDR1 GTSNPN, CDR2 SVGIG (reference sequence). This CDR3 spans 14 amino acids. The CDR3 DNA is TGTGCCTGGAGTATGTGGACACTGGGGAATGAGCAGTTCTTC. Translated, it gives CAWSMWTLGNEQFF.

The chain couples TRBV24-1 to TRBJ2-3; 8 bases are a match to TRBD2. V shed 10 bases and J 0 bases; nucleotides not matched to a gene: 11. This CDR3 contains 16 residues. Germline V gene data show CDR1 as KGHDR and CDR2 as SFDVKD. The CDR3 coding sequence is TGTGCCACACCGTGGGCTAGCGGGTCTAGCACAGATACGCAGTATTTT. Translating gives CATPWASGSSTDTQYF.

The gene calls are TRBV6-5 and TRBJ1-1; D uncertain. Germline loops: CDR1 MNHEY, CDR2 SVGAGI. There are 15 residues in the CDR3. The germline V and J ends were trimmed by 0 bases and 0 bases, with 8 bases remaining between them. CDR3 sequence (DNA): TGTGCCAGCAGTTACTCGAGGCGGTTGAACACTGAAGCTTTCTTT. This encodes CASSYSRRLNTEAFF.

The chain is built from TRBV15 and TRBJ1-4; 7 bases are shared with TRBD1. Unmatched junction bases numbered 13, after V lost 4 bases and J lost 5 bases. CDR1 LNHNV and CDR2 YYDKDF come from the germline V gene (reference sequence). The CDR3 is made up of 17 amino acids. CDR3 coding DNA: TGTGCCACCAGCATAGATACCCCCAGGGGGGTAAATGAAAAACTGTTTTTT. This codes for CATSIDTPRGVNEKLFF.